The 8 T cell receptor beta chains reported below all come from one sample, sequenced in a study of T cell repertoires in cytomegalovirus infection. One entry per CDR3 protein, called by TCRdb with MiXCR from the reads. This sample has fewer than 250,000 distinct CDR3 sequences; about 12% occur once, and the top ten carry approximately 1.6%. The source material was PBMCs. These receptor sequences come from a human donor in good health (CMV status not recorded). Some clones in this sample may be carry-over from other donors' samples.

This clonotype was seen only a few times. The CDR3 spells CASQVSHNTEAFF. The CDR3 DNA reads TGTGCCAGTCAGGTGTCACACAACACTGAAGCTTTCTTT. The chain couples TRBV6-6 to TRBJ1-1; no reliable D call. V was trimmed by 9 bases and J by 2 bases, leaving 13 bases between them. The germline CDR1 and CDR2 sequences are MNHNY and SVGAGI (reference sequence). The CDR3 totals 13 residues.

This clonotype was counted many times. This rearrangement joins TRBV7-2 to TRBJ1-4; the D is unclear. The ends were cut back, 5 bases at V and 7 bases at J, with 5 bases in the middle. This CDR3 contains 11 residues. The V gene's germline CDR1 is SGHTA and CDR2 FQGNSA. CDR3: CASSEGEKLFF. DNA of the CDR3: TGTGCCAGCAGCGAGGGTGAAAAACTGTTTTTT.

A note on this clonotype: Being one base from a much bigger clone, this may be a read error. The CDR3 here is CTSSLGDRGPVGELFF. In nucleotides, the CDR3 is TGTACCAGCAGCTTAGGGGACAGGGGGCCGGTCGGGGAGCTGTTTTTT. The V call is TRBV7-2, the J call TRBJ2-2, with 12 nucleotides matching TRBD1. The CDR3 covers 16 residues. The germline V gene encodes CDR1 SGHTA and CDR2 FQGNSA. Unmatched junction bases numbered 4, after V lost 1 base and J lost 7 bases.

The chain carries TRBV28 and TRBJ2-7; no clear D gene. This CDR3 has 12 amino acids. CDR1 is MDHEN, CDR2 SYDVKM, per germline. With 3 bases removed from V and 7 bases from J, the gap between germline ends came to 10 bases. CDR3 sequence: CASSFLLGEQYF. In DNA form, the CDR3 reads TGTGCCAGCAGTTTCCTACTGGGTGAGCAGTACTTC.

This clonotype was recorded a few times. The chain is built from TRBV20-1 and TRBJ1-3; unclear D gene. The CDR3 totals 13 residues. V dropped 6 bases and J dropped 4 bases, with 13 bases sitting between them. The germline V gene has CDR1 DFQATT and CDR2 SNEGSKA (reference sequence). The CDR3 spells CSAKGVRGNTIYF. CDR3 sequence (DNA): TGCAGTGCCAAGGGAGTCCGGGGAAACACCATATATTTT.

At least ten counts were recorded for this clonotype. V is TRBV7-3 and J is TRBJ2-3; TRBD1 matches 11 bases. The CDR3 has 14 amino acids. From germline, CDR1 is SGHTA and CDR2 FQGTGA. The trim removed 4 bases at V and 4 bases at J, leaving 1 base unmatched. The CDR3 DNA sequence: TGTGCCAGCAGCTCGGGACAGGGGGCAGATACGCAGTATTTT. This translates into CASSSGQGADTQYF.

This clonotype was seen at least ten times. The J gene is TRBJ2-7, the V gene TRBV7-2; 8 bases match TRBD2. This CDR3 contains 15 residues. Germline loops: CDR1 SGHTA, CDR2 FQGNSA. Losses at the gene ends were 5 bases for V and 2 bases for J; bases not matched to a gene: 8. In DNA, the CDR3 is TGTGCCAGCAGCGAAGGGGTAGCGGGAACCTACGAGCAGTACTTC. This encodes CASSEGVAGTYEQYF.

This clonotype occurred many times. The chain has TRBV7-2 and TRBJ1-6, with D uncertain. Germline V CDR1 and CDR2: SGHTA, FQGNSA. The CDR3 totals 14 residues. With 1 base removed from V and 10 bases from J, the gap between germline ends came to 11 bases. The CDR3 nucleotides read TGTGCCAGCAGCTTAGTAGGAAAGGAGTCACCCCTCCACTTT. Protein: CASSLVGKESPLHF.